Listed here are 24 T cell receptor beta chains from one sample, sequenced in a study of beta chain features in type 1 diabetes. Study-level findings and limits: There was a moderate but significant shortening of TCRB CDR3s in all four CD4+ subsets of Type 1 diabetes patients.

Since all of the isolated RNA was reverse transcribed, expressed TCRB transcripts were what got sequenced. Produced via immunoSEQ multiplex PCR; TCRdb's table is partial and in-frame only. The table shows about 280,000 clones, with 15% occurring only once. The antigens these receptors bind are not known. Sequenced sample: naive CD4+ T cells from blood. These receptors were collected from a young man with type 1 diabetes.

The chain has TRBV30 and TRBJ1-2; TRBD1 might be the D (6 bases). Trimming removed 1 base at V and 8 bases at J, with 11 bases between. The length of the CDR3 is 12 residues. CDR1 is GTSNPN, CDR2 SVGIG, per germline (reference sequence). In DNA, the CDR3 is TGTGCCTGGAGTGCAACAGGGCTCGGCTACACCTTC. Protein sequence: CAWSATGLGYTF.

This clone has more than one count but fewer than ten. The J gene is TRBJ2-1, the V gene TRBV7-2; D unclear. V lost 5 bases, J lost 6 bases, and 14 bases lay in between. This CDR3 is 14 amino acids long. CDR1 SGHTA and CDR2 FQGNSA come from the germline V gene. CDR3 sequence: CASSGAGSLNEQFF. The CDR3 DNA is TGTGCCAGCAGCGGCGCCGGGTCCCTCAATGAGCAGTTCTTC.

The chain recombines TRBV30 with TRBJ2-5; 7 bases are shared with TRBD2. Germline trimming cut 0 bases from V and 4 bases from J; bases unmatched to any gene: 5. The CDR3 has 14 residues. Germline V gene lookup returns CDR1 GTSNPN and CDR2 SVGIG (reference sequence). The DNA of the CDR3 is TGTGCCTGGAGTGTACCAGGGAGGGGAGAGACCCAGTACTTC. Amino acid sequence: CAWSVPGRGETQYF.

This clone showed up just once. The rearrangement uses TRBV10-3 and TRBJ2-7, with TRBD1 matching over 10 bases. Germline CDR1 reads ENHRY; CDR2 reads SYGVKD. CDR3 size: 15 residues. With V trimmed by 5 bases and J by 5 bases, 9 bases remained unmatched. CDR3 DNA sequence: TGTGCCATCAGTTATACCCGGGACAGGGGCCACGAGCAGTACTTC. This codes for CAISYTRDRGHEQYF.

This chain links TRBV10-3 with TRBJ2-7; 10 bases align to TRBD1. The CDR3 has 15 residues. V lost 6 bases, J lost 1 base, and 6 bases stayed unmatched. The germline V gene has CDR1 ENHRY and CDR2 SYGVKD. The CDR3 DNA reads TGTGCCATCAGCGTCGTGGGACAGGGGTCCTACGAGCAGTACTTC. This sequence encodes CAISVVGQGSYEQYF.

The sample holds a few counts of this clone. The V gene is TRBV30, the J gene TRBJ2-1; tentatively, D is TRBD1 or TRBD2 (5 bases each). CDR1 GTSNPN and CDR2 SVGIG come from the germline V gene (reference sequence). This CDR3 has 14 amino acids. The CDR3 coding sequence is TGTGCTTGGGGACGAGGGAACTTTTACAATGAGCAGTTCTTC. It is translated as CAWGRGNFYNEQFF.

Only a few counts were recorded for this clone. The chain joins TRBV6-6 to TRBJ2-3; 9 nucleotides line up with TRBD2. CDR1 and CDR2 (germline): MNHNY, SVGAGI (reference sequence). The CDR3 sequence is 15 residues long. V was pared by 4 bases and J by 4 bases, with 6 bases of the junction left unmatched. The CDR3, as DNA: TGTGCCAGCAGTTCAGGCGGGAGGGGGGCAGATACGCAGTATTTT. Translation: CASSSGGRGADTQYF.

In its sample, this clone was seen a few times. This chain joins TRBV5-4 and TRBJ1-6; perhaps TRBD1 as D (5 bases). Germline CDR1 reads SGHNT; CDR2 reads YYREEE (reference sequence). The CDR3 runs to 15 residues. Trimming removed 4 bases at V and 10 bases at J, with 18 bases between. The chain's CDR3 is CASSQTDGGDSPLHF. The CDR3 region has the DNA TGTGCCAGCAGCCAAACCGACGGGGGTGACTCACCCCTCCACTTT.

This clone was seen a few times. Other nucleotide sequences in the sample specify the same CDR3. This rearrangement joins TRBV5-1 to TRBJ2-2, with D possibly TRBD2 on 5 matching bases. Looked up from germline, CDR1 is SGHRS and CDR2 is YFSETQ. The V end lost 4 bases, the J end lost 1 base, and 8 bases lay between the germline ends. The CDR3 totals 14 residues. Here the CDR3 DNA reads TGCGCCAGCAGCCCCGGACTGAACACCGGGGAGCTGTTTTTT. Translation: CASSPGLNTGELFF.

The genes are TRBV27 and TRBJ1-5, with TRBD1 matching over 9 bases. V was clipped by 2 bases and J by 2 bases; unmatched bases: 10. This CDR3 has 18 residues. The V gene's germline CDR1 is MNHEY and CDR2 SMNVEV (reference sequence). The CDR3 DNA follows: TGTGCCAGCAGTTTAAGAGGAGGGGGGACAGGGCGCAATCAGCCCCAGCATTTT. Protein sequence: CASSLRGGGTGRNQPQHF.

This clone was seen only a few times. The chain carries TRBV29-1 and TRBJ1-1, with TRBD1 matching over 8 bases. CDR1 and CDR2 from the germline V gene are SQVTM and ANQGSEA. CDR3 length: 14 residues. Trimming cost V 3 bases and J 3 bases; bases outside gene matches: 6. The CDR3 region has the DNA TGCAGCGTTGATGGACAGGGTGGGGACACTGAAGCTTTCTTT. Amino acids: CSVDGQGGDTEAFF.

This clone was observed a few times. Here the CDR3 reads CASSVGGGNQPQHF. The CDR3 DNA follows: TGCGCCAGCAGCGTGGGGGGGGGCAATCAGCCCCAGCATTTT. This rearrangement joins TRBV5-1 to TRBJ1-5; tentatively, D is TRBD1 (5 bases). The CDR3 sequence is 14 residues long. V was pared by 4 bases and J by 2 bases, with 10 bases between. CDR1 SGHRS and CDR2 YFSETQ come from the germline V gene.

The CDR3 DNA sequence: TGTGCCAGCAGCCCCGGTGGCGGGAGGGCCTTCAATGAGCAGTTCTTC. The encoded protein is CASSPGGGRAFNEQFF. The rearrangement uses TRBV7-9 and TRBJ2-1, with 9 bases matching TRBD2. J lost 6 bases, V lost 5 bases, and 11 bases had no gene match. CDR1 and CDR2 (germline): SEHNR, FQNEAQ (reference sequence). This CDR3 comprises 16 residues. The full variable domain, its missing parts supplied by reference TRBV7-9 and TRBJ2-1, is DTGVSQNPRHKITKRGQNVTFRCDPISEHNRLYWYRQTLGQGPEFLTYFQNEAQLEKSRLLSDRFSAERPKGSFSTLEIQRTEQGDSAMYLCASSPGGGRAFNEQFFGPGTRLTVL.

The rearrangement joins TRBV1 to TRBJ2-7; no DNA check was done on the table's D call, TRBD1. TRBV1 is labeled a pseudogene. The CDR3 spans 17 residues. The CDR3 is CTSSQERREDRTYEQYF. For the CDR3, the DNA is TGCACCAGCAGCCAAGAAAGACGCGAGGACAGGACCTACGAGCAGTACTTC.

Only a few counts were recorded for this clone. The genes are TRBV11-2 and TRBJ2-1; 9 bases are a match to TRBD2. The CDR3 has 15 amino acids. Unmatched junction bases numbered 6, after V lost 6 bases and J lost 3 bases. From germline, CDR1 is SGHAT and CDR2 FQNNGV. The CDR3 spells CASRSGRSYYNEQFF. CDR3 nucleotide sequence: TGTGCCAGCAGGAGCGGGAGGTCCTACTACAATGAGCAGTTCTTC.

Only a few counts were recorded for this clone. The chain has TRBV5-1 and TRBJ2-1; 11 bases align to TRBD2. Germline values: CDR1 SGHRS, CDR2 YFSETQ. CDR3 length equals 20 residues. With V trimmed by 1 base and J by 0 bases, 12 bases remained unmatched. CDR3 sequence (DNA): TGCGCCAGCAGCTTGTACTCCCTAGCGGGGGGCCCGAGCTCCTACAATGAGCAGTTCTTC. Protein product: CASSLYSLAGGPSSYNEQFF.

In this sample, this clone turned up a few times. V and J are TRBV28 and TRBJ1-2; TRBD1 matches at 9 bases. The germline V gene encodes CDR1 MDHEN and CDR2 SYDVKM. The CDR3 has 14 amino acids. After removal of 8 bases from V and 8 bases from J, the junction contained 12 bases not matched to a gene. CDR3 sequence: CASRERTGVKGYTF. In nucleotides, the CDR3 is TGTGCCAGCCGAGAGCGGACAGGGGTGAAGGGCTACACCTTC.

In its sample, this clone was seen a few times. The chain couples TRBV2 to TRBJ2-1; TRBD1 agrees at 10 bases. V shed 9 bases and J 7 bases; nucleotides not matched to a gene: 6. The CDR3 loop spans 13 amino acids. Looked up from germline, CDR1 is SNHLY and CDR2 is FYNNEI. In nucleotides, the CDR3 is TGTGCCAGGCGGGGACAGGGGTTAAATGAGCAGTTCTTC. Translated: CARRGQGLNEQFF.

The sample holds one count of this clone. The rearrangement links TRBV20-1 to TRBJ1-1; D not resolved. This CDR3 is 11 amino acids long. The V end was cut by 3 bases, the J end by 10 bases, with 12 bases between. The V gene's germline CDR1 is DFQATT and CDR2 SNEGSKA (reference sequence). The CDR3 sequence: CSASDIGLAFF. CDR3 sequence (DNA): TGCAGTGCTAGTGACATCGGCTTAGCTTTCTTT.

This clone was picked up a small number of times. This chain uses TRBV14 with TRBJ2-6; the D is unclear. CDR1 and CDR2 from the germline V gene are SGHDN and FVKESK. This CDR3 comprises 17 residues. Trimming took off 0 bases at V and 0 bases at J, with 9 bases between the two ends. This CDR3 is CASSQESSPSGANVLTF. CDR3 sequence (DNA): TGTGCCAGCAGCCAAGAAAGCTCGCCCTCTGGGGCCAACGTCCTGACTTTC.

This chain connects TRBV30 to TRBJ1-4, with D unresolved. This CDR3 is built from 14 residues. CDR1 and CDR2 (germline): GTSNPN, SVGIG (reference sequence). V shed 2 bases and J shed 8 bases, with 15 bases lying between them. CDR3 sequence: CAWSPLAGSEKLFF. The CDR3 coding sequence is TGTGCCTGGAGTCCACTGGCCGGGAGCGAAAAACTGTTTTTT.

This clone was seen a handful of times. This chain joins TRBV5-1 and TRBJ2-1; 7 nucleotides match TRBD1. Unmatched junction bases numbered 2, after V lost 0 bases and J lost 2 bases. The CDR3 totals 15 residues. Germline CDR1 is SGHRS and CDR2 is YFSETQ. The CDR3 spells CASSLDRGTYNEQFF. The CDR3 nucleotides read TGCGCCAGCAGCTTGGACAGGGGCACCTACAATGAGCAGTTCTTC.

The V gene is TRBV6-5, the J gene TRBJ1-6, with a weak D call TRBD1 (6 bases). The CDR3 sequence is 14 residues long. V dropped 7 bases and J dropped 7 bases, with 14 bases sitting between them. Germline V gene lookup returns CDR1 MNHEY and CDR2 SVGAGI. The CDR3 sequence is CASKVGQRNSPLHF. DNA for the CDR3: TGTGCCAGCAAGGTCGGACAGCGGAATTCACCCCTCCACTTT.

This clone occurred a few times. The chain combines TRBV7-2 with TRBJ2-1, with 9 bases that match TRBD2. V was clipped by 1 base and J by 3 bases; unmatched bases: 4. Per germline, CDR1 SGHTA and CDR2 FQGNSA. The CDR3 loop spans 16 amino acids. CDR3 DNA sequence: TGTGCCAGCAGCTTAGGAGGTAGCGGGGGCTACAATGAGCAGTTCTTC. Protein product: CASSLGGSGGYNEQFF.